This is a list of T cell receptor beta chains from one sample in a study of T cell repertoires in cytomegalovirus infection. The antigens these receptors bind are not known. MiXCR, applied by TCRdb to the reads, yields one record per CDR3 protein. This sample has roughly 990,000 distinct CDR3 sequences, with around 29% found just once. Sample: cultured CD8+ T cells from PBMCs, taken from culture after CMV antigen stimulation. These receptor sequences come from a human donor in good health (CMV status not recorded). Some clones in this sample may be carry-over from other donors' samples. Each CDR3 is given with its conserved first and last residue. D genes are given only for firm matches. Size is omitted from some rows. Given values are once, few, many or a class for expanded clones.

d_call	clone_size	j_call	v_call	cdr3_aa	cdr3_nt
.	.	TRBJ2-1	TRBV6-2/TRBV6-3	CASSLSPTGFNEQFF	TGTGCCAGCAGCCTTTCGCCTACGGGTTTCAATGAGCAGTTCTTC
.	.	TRBJ1-4	TRBV7-6	CASSNASGLNEKLFF	TGTGCCAGCAGCAACGCAAGTGGCTTAAATGAAAAACTGTTTTTT
.	.	TRBJ2-1	TRBV4-2	CASSQNRLVLDEQFF	TGTGCCAGCAGCCAAAACCGACTAGTGTTGGATGAGCAGTTCTTC
.	.	TRBJ2-3	TRBV10-2	CASLITDTQYF	TGCGCCAGCCTGATCACAGATACGCAGTATTTT
TRBD1	.	TRBJ1-1	TRBV24-1	CATSMTGFSEAFF	TGTGCCACCAGTATGACAGGGTTTAGTGAAGCTTTCTTT
.	.	TRBJ1-1	TRBV24-1	CATSDRTGHTEAFF	TGTGCCACCAGTGACCGTACAGGCCACACTGAAGCTTTCTTT
.	.	TRBJ1-1	TRBV19	CASSINRELWNTEAFF	TGTGCCAGTAGTATAAACAGGGAGCTTTGGAACACTGAAGCTTTCTTT
.	few	TRBJ2-1	TRBV12-3/TRBV12-4	CASSTRWDEQFF	TGTGCCAGCAGCACAAGGTGGGATGAGCAGTTCTTC
TRBD2	.	TRBJ2-1	TRBV6-2/TRBV6-3	CASKLAGGGNEQFF	TGTGCCAGCAAGCTAGCGGGGGGAGGAAATGAGCAGTTCTTC
.	.	TRBJ1-4	TRBV28	CASSLWQRNEKLFF	TGTGCCAGCAGTTTATGGCAGCGTAATGAAAAACTGTTTTTT
.	.	TRBJ2-3	TRBV5-5	CASIPRGAGTDTQYF	TGTGCCAGCATTCCTAGGGGTGCTGGCACAGATACGCAGTATTTT
.	.	TRBJ1-1	TRBV24-1	CATSDFKGEYTEAFF	TGTGCCACCAGTGATTTCAAAGGAGAGTACACTGAAGCTTTCTTT
TRBD1	many	TRBJ1-3	TRBV7-6	CASSYGQGPSEVTIYF	TGTGCCAGCAGCTACGGACAGGGGCCTTCCGAGGTCACCATATATTTT
TRBD1	.	TRBJ2-3	TRBV7-9	CASSPVRGPSTDTQYF	TGTGCCAGCAGCCCCGTGAGGGGGCCTAGCACAGATACGCAGTATTTT
.	.	TRBJ2-5	TRBV7-2	CATLWGETQYF	TGTGCAACCCTTTGGGGGGAGACCCAGTACTTC
.	.	TRBJ2-2	TRBV7-3	CASSLIWGSNTGELFF	TGTGCCAGCAGCTTGATATGGGGTTCGAACACCGGGGAGCTGTTTTTT
.	.	TRBJ1-1	TRBV6-8	CASSYGSPQPNTEAFF	TGTGCCAGCAGTTACGGGAGCCCCCAGCCTAACACTGAAGCTTTCTTT
.	few	TRBJ2-3	TRBV19	CASSPLMEDTQYF	TGTGCCAGTAGTCCCCTTATGGAAGATACGCAGTATTTT
.	.	TRBJ2-3	TRBV29-1	CSLQRDGASLTDTQYF	TGCAGCTTGCAACGGGACGGAGCTTCTCTTACAGATACGCAGTATTTT
.	few	TRBJ2-3	TRBV12-3/TRBV12-4	CASRDTYTSIYSTDTQYF	TGTGCCAGCAGAGACACCTATACTTCCATCTACTCCACAGATACGCAGTATTTT
.	few	TRBJ2-6	TRBV6-6	CASSYRGVAGANVLTF	TGTGCCAGCAGTTACAGGGGAGTAGCTGGGGCCAACGTCCTGACTTTC
.	few	TRBJ1-2	TRBV15	CATSRFSDPVGGYTF	TGTGCCACCAGCAGATTCTCGGACCCCGTCGGTGGCTACACCTTC
TRBD1	few	TRBJ1-5	TRBV28	CASSSPDRSRPQHF	TGTGCCAGCAGTTCTCCGGACAGGTCGCGGCCCCAGCATTTT
.	.	TRBJ2-5	TRBV10-3	CAISDTSKETQYF	TGTGCCATCAGTGACACTAGCAAAGAGACCCAGTACTTC
TRBD2	few	TRBJ2-7	TRBV6-5	CASSKTSGGPYEQYF	TGTGCCAGCAGCAAGACTAGCGGGGGACCCTACGAGCAGTACTTC
TRBD1	.	TRBJ2-2	TRBV14	CASSRVGQLPGELFF	TGTGCCAGCAGCCGAGTGGGACAGTTGCCCGGGGAGCTGTTTTTT
.	few	TRBJ2-2	TRBV5-4	CASSRRGAVTGELFF	TGTGCCAGCAGCCGTCGGGGGGCGGTCACCGGGGAGCTGTTTTTT
.	.	TRBJ2-2	TRBV27	CASTDSINTGELFF	TGTGCCAGCACTGACAGTATAAACACCGGGGAGCTGTTTTTT
TRBD2	many	TRBJ2-1	TRBV7-6	CASSFSTSGGVSSYNEQFF	TGTGCCAGCAGCTTTTCTACCAGCGGGGGGGTAAGCTCCTACAATGAGCAGTTCTTC
.	.	TRBJ2-1	TRBV7-6	CASRPKAAYNEQFF	TGTGCCAGCAGGCCCAAGGCAGCATACAATGAGCAGTTCTTC
.	few	TRBJ1-1	TRBV11-2	CASSLDSWGATEAFF	TGTGCCAGCAGCTTAGATTCATGGGGGGCCACTGAAGCTTTCTTT
.	.	TRBJ1-6	TRBV27	CASGRGVGPLHF	TGTGCCAGCGGACGGGGGGTGGGACCCCTCCACTTT
.	.	TRBJ2-2	TRBV4-1	CASSQESGELFF	TGCGCCAGCAGCCAAGAAAGCGGGGAGCTGTTTTTT
.	few	TRBJ2-2	TRBV27	CASNPARQMDTGELFF	TGTGCCAGCAACCCGGCCCGACAGATGGACACCGGGGAGCTGTTTTTT
TRBD1	once	TRBJ1-3	TRBV4-2	CANSQWDRAYGNTIYF	TGTGCCAACAGCCAATGGGACAGGGCATACGGAAACACCATATATTTT
.	once	TRBJ2-7	TRBV20-1	CSATAGTYEQYF	TGCAGTGCAACCGCCGGGACCTACGAGCAGTACTTC
TRBD1	few	TRBJ1-2	TRBV6-5	CASSYGQGGYGYTF	TGTGCCAGCAGTTACGGACAGGGCGGCTATGGCTACACCTTC
TRBD2	.	TRBJ2-1	TRBV2	CASSGLRSSGVNNEQFF	TGTGCCAGCAGCGGACTCCGGTCTAGCGGGGTGAACAATGAGCAGTTCTTC
.	.	TRBJ1-2	TRBV6-2/TRBV6-3	CASSYSQTGTHLYFLYGYTF	TGTGCCAGCAGTTACTCGCAAACCGGGACCCATCTGTACTTTCTATATGGCTACACCTTC